Shown below are 5 T cell receptor beta chains from a single sample sequenced in a study of shared clonotypes between healthy human individuals. Clones were sequenced by immunoSEQ multiplex PCR, and TCRdb holds only the in-frame ones, with some missing. The sample shows nearly 600,000 clones, around 95% of them seen only once. The naive CD8 population came from CD45RO-negative cells selected for CCR7, without terminally differentiated effector memory CD45RA+ cells. The sequenced sample was naive CD8+ T cells sorted from blood. Receptor source: a woman aged 30 to 39 in good health.

This clone was seen just once. V usage is TRBV19 and J usage is TRBJ2-1; 7 nucleotides line up with TRBD2. The V segment lost 1 base and the J segment 7 bases; nucleotides outside the gene matches: 7. Germline assignment: CDR1 LNHDA and CDR2 SQIVND (reference sequence). This CDR3 spans 15 amino acids. Here the CDR3 reads CASSIVGPAGNEQFF. The CDR3 DNA reads TGTGCCAGTAGTATAGTGGGGCCAGCGGGGAATGAGCAGTTCTTC.

The chain has TRBV1 and TRBJ2-3; the D segment call TRBD2 is taken from the table without a DNA check. TRBV1 is recorded as a pseudogene. CDR3 length: 16 residues. The DNA for the CDR3 is TGCACCAGCAGCCAGCCGGCTAGCGGGAGCACAGATACGCAGTATTTT. It codes for CTSSQPASGSTDTQYF.

This chain connects TRBV27 to TRBJ1-5, with TRBD1 as a possible D gene (5 bases). This CDR3 comprises 14 residues. Germline V gene lookup returns CDR1 MNHEY and CDR2 SMNVEV (reference sequence). The V gene lost 7 bases and the J gene lost 1 base, with 11 bases spanning the gap. Written as DNA, the CDR3 is TGTGCCAGCATGCAGGGAGGCAGCAATCAGCCCCAGCATTTT. Translation gives CASMQGGSNQPQHF.

This clone was recorded only once. CDR3 sequence (DNA): TGTGCCAGCGGCCAGTCGAACACCGGGGAGCTGTTTTTT. Encoded protein: CASGQSNTGELFF. V gene TRBV2 combines with J gene TRBJ2-2; the D is unclear. Trimming took off 8 bases at V and 0 bases at J, with 7 bases between the two ends. Looked up from germline, CDR1 is SNHLY and CDR2 is FYNNEI. The CDR3 runs 13 residues.

The chain links TRBV11-3 to TRBJ2-6; D ambiguous. Germline lookup yields CDR1 SGHNT and CDR2 YENEEA. V was clipped by 5 bases and J by 4 bases, with 12 bases between them. This CDR3 region has 15 residues. The CDR3 DNA reads TGTGCCAGCAGCCCAACAAGTTCCGGGGCCAACGTCCTGACTTTC. It yields the protein CASSPTSSGANVLTF.